The sequence of this TCR beta chain was determined in a study of cytomegalovirus exposure and HLA in healthy donors. After removal of 4 bases from V and 2 bases from J, the junction contained 9 bases not matched to a gene. The CDR3 runs 19 residues. CDR1 and CDR2 from the germline V gene are SGHRS and YFSETQ. Study-level findings and limits: The CMV antigen specificity of a few CMV-associated chains was confirmed through in vitro analysis. Many donors shared some public TCRs, even though most TCR sequences were rare.

A note on this clone: What it binds is not known.

PCR was performed using 60 Vbeta and 13 Jbeta primers. Per the original data handling: In a later analysis, of 80 million or so unique beta chains, roughly 11 million appeared in at least two donors. Produced via immunoSEQ multiplex PCR; TCRdb's table is partial and in-frame only. V and J calls and clone size are copied from that table; D and trimming were computed from the DNA. The sample contains 250,000 to 300,000 clones, approximately 85% of which appear only once. The chain has TRBV5-1 and TRBJ2-1; TRBD2 aligns across 16 bases. This sequence originates from a woman between 40 and 55 years old in good health and CMV-seropositive. Sequencing used PBMCs. In DNA form, the CDR3 reads TGCGCCAGCAGCATGCCGGGACTAGCGGGAGGGAGCGCCTACAATGAGCAGTTCTTC. The encoded protein is CASSMPGLAGGSAYNEQFF. The complete variable domain, with remaining parts taken from reference TRBV5-1 and TRBJ2-1, reads KAGVTQTPRYLIKTRGQQVTLSCSPISGHRSVSWYQQTPGQGLQFLFEYFSETQRNKGNFPGRFSGRQFSNSRSEMNVSTLELGDSALYLCASSMPGLAGGSAYNEQFFGPGTRLTVL.